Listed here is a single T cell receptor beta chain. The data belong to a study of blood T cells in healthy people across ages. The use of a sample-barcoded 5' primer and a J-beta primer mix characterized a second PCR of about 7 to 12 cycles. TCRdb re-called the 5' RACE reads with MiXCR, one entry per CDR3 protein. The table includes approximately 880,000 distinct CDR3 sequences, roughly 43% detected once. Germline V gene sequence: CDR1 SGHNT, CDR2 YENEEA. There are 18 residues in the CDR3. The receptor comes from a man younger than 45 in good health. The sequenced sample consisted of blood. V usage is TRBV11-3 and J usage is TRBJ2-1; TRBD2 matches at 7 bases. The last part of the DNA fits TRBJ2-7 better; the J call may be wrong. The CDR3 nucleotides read TGTGCCAGCAGCTTAGACCAAGCGGGGACGAGCTCCTACAATGAGCAGTACTTC. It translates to CASSLDQAGTSSYNEQYF.